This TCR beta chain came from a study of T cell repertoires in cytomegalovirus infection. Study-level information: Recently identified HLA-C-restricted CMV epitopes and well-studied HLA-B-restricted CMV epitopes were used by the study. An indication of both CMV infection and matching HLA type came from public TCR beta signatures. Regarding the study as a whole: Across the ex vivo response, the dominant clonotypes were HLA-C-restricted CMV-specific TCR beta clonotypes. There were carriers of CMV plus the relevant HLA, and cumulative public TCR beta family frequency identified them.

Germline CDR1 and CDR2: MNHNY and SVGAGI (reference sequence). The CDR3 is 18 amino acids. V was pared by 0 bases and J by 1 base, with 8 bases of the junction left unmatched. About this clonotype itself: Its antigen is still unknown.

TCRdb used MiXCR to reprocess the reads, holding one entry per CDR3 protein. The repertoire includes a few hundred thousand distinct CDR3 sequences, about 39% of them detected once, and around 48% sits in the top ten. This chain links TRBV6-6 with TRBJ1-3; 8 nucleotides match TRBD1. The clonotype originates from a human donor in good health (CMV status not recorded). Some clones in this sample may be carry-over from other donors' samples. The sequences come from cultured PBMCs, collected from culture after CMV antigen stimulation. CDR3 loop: CASSYSRTGKESGNTIYF. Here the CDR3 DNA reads TGTGCCAGCAGTTACTCACGGACAGGGAAGGAATCTGGAAACACCATATATTTT.